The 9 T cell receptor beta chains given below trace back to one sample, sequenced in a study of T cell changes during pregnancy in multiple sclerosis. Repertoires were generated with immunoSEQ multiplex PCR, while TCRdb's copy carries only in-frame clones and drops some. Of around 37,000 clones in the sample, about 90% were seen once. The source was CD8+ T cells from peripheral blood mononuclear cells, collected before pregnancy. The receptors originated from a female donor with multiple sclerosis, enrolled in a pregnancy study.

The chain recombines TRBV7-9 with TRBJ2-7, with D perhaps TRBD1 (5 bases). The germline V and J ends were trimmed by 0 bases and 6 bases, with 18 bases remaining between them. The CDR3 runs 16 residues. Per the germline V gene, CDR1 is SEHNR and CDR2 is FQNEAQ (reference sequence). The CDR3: CASSLAHVGQNIEQYF. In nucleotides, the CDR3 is TGTGCCAGCAGCTTAGCGCATGTCGGACAAAACATCGAGCAGTACTTC. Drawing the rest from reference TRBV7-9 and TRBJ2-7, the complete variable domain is DTGVSQNPRHKITKRGQNVTFRCDPISEHNRLYWYRQTLGQGPEFLTYFQNEAQLEKSRLLSDRFSAERPKGSFSTLEIQRTEQGDSAMYLCASSLAHVGQNIEQYFGPGTRLTVT.

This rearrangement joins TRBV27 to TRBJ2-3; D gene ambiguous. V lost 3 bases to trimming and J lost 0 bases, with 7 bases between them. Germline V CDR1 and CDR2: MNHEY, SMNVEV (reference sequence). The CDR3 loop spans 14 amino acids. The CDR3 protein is CASSFQTSTDTQYF. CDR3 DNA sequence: TGTGCCAGCAGTTTTCAGACTAGCACAGATACGCAGTATTTT.

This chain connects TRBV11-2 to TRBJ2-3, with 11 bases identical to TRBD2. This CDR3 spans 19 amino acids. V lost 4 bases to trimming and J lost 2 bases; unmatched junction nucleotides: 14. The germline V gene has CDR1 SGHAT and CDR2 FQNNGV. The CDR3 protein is CASSYGTSGHIQFTDTQYF. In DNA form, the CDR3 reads TGTGCCAGCAGCTACGGGACTAGCGGCCACATCCAATTCACAGATACGCAGTATTTT.

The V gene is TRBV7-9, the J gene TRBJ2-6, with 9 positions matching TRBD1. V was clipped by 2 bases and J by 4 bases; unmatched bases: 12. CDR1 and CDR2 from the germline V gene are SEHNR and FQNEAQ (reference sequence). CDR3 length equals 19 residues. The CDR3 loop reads CASSLIGQGRNSGANVLTF. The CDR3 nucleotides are TGTGCCAGCAGCTTAATAGGACAGGGGAGAAACTCCGGGGCCAACGTCCTGACTTTC.

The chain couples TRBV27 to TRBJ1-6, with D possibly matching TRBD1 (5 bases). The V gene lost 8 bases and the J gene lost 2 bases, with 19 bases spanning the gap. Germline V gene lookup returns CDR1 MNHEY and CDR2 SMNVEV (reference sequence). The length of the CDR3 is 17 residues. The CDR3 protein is CASQKRGSQTYNSPLHF. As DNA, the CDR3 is TGTGCCAGCCAAAAGCGGGGCAGCCAGACCTATAATTCACCCCTCCACTTT.

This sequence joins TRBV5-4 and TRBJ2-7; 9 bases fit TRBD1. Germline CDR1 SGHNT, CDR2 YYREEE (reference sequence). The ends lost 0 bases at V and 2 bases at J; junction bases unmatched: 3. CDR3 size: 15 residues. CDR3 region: CASSLADRGAYEQYF. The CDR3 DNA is TGTGCCAGCAGCTTGGCCGACAGGGGGGCCTACGAGCAGTACTTC. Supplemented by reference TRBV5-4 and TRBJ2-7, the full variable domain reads ETGVTQSPTHLIKTRGQQVTLRCSSQSGHNTVSWYQQALGQGPQFIFQYYREEENGRGNFPPRFSGLQFPNYSSELNVNALELDDSALYLCASSLADRGAYEQYFGPGTRLTVT.

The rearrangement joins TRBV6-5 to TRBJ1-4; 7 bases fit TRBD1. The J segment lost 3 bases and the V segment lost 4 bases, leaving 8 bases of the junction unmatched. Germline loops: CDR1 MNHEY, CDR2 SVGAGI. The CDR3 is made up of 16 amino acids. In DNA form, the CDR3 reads TGTGCCAGCAGTTTACACAGGGGACCCTCTAATGAAAAACTGTTTTTT. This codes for CASSLHRGPSNEKLFF.

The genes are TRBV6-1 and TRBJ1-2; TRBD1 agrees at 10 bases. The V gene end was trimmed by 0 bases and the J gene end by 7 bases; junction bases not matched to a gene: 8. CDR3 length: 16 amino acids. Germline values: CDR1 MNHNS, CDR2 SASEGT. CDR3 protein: CASSEASDRGQFGYTF. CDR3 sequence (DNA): TGTGCCAGCAGTGAAGCGAGCGACAGGGGGCAATTTGGCTACACCTTC.

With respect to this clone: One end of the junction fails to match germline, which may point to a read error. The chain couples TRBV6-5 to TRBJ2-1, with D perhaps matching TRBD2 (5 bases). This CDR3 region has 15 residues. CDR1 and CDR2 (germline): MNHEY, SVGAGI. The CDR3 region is CASSYAADSFNEQFF. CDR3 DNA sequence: TGTGCCAGCAGTTATGCCGCGGACTCCTTCAATGAGCAGTTCTTC.